This TCR beta chain comes out of a study of blood T cell repertoires in COVID-19. Study context: Samples of COVID-19 (acute and convalescent) were obtained from the United States, Italy and Spain. Nucleic acid was either cDNA or gDNA, and it came from T cells, B-cell-depleted T cells, or PBMCs.

The V and J ends lost 2 bases and 7 bases, in that order; junction bases with no gene match: 7. The CDR3 is 15 amino acids. From germline, CDR1 is GTSNPN and CDR2 SVGIG (reference sequence). Original methodology: Amplification from reference gene primers served as the basis for estimated nucleated cell counts. Sequencing was performed with immunoSEQ multiplex PCR; in TCRdb, only in-frame clones are kept and a portion is missing. V and J calls and clone size follow that table, whereas D and trimming were derived from the DNA. The sample comprises 100,000 to 150,000 clones, over 60% of which are singletons, and 1.5% to 2% rests with the top ten.

This sequence was found in a woman in her 70s with acute or convalescent COVID-19. Sequenced: peripheral blood. The gene calls are TRBV30 and TRBJ2-1, with 11 bases identical to TRBD2. CDR3 loop: CAWSWTSGSLNEQFF. The CDR3 coding sequence is TGTGCCTGGAGTTGGACTAGCGGGTCCTTGAATGAGCAGTTCTTC.